Listed below are T cell receptor beta chains from one sample, sequenced in a study of cytomegalovirus exposure and HLA in healthy donors. Assay: immunoSEQ multiplex PCR; the TCRdb copy retains only in-frame clones and omits some. This table has approximately 180,000 clones, 73% appearing once. The material sequenced was PBMCs. Every receptor here comes from a woman younger than 45 in good health and CMV-seronegative. The CDR3 runs from the conserved cysteine through the conserved F or W. Fields, in order: D gene, V gene, J gene, clone size, CDR3 DNA, CDR3 protein. A D gene is named only where the DNA matches it firmly. Where a row states a size, it is once, few, many or the class of an expanded clone; other rows omit it.

D: .; V: TRBV4-1; J: TRBJ1-6; size: .; DNA: TGCGCCAGCAGCCAACTACTCCGTCCACCCCTCCACTTT; CDR3: CASSQLLRPPLHF
D: .; V: TRBV4-1; J: TRBJ1-2; size: .; DNA: TGCGCCAGCAGCCGCCAACAAGGGAGATCCTCGTATGGCTACACCTTC; CDR3: CASSRQQGRSSYGYTF
D: TRBD1; V: TRBV15; J: TRBJ2-5; size: .; DNA: TGTGCCACCAGCAGAGATCGGACAGGGGGGGAGCAGTACTTC; CDR3: CATSRDRTGGEQYF
D: TRBD1; V: TRBV7-2; J: TRBJ2-2; size: .; DNA: TGTGCCAGCAGCCCCCGGGACAGGGTTCCCGGGGAGCTGTTTTTT; CDR3: CASSPRDRVPGELFF
D: TRBD2; V: TRBV5-6; J: TRBJ2-3; size: .; DNA: TGTGCCAGCAGCTTGAGGCTAGCGGGAGTAGATACGCAGTATTTT; CDR3: CASSLRLAGVDTQYF
D: .; V: TRBV27; J: TRBJ1-2; size: .; DNA: TGTGCCAGCAGTTTTCGGAGACCTCGTTACTACACCTTC; CDR3: CASSFRRPRYYTF
D: .; V: TRBV5-4; J: TRBJ2-7; size: .; DNA: TGTGCCAGCAGCAAAATCGGGACTGGACGTGAGCAGTACTTC; CDR3: CASSKIGTGREQYF
D: TRBD1; V: TRBV15; J: TRBJ2-7; size: .; DNA: TGTGCCACCAGCGCGAGACAGGGGACATCCTCCTACGAGCAGTACTTC; CDR3: CATSARQGTSSYEQYF
D: .; V: TRBV11-2; J: TRBJ2-2; size: .; DNA: TGTGCCAGCAGCTTAGATAAGGCGGCCGGGGAGCTGTTTTTT; CDR3: CASSLDKAAGELFF
D: .; V: TRBV7-8; J: TRBJ2-7; size: .; DNA: TGTGCCAGCAGCTTAGTCGCGAGCTACGAGCAGTACTTC; CDR3: CASSLVASYEQYF
D: .; V: TRBV19; J: TRBJ2-1; size: .; DNA: TGTGCCAGTAGTATAGACCTCGAAGTAGCGGTGTCGGGACAGTTCTTC; CDR3: CASSIDLEVAVSGQFF
D: TRBD1; V: TRBV25-1; J: TRBJ1-1; size: .; DNA: TGTGCCAGCAGTGAGAGGACAGGGGCAGGCACTGAAGCTTTCTTT; CDR3: CASSERTGAGTEAFF
D: TRBD2; V: TRBV4-2; J: TRBJ2-3; size: .; DNA: TGTGCCAGCAGCCAAGAAAGTGGCCTCGGGGGGGCAGATACGCAGTATTTT; CDR3: CASSQESGLGGADTQYF
D: .; V: TRBV6-6; J: TRBJ2-1; size: once; DNA: TGTGCCAGCAGCTCTAGAGCCCCCAATGAGCAGTTCTTC; CDR3: CASSSRAPNEQFF
D: TRBD2; V: TRBV2; J: TRBJ2-1; size: .; DNA: TGTGCCAGCAGGGAGCGGGGGGGCCTGGACTACAATGAGCAGTTCTTC; CDR3: CASRERGGLDYNEQFF
D: .; V: TRBV9; J: TRBJ2-1; size: .; DNA: TGTGCCAGCAGCGTAAGGTGGGAGTGGAATGAGCAGTTCTTC; CDR3: CASSVRWEWNEQFF
D: .; V: TRBV30; J: TRBJ2-7; size: .; DNA: TGTGCCTGGAGTCCCCGGCCAAGTTCTAGTGTCGCCTACGAGCAGTACTTC; CDR3: CAWSPRPSSSVAYEQYF
D: TRBD1; V: TRBV4-1; J: TRBJ2-1; size: few; DNA: TGCGCCAGCAGCACCGGGACAGGGGTTTACAATGAGCAGTTCTTC; CDR3: CASSTGTGVYNEQFF
D: TRBD1; V: TRBV19; J: TRBJ1-2; size: once; DNA: TGTGCCAGTTGGGACAGCCTCTTAGGTTTGGAAGGCTACACCTTC; CDR3: CASWDSLLGLEGYTF
D: .; V: TRBV4-1; J: TRBJ2-1; size: .; DNA: TGCGCCAGCAGCCAAGTGCCCGACACCCGATCCTACAATGAGCAGTTCTTC; CDR3: CASSQVPDTRSYNEQFF
D: .; V: TRBV9; J: TRBJ2-1; size: .; DNA: TGTGCCAGCAGCGTAGAAGGGGGAGCGAACAATGAGCAGTTCTTC; CDR3: CASSVEGGANNEQFF
D: TRBD2; V: TRBV15; J: TRBJ2-4; size: .; DNA: TGTGCCACCAGCAGAACCCCGGGACTAGCGGACGAAAACATTCAGTACTTC; CDR3: CATSRTPGLADENIQYF
D: .; V: TRBV5-1; J: TRBJ2-7; size: .; DNA: TGCGCCAGCAGCTTGTACGGGGTCTACGAGCAGTACTTC; CDR3: CASSLYGVYEQYF
D: TRBD2; V: TRBV7-3; J: TRBJ2-5; size: .; DNA: TGTGCCAGCAGCTTTGCGGGGGGCCAAGAGACCCAGTACTTC; CDR3: CASSFAGGQETQYF
D: TRBD1; V: TRBV4-2; J: TRBJ2-1; size: .; DNA: TGTGCCAGCAGCCAGGCGGGGGGGGGACAGGGGGCTTCCGAGCAGTTCTTC; CDR3: CASSQAGGGQGASEQFF
D: .; V: TRBV6-6; J: TRBJ2-7; size: few; DNA: TGTGCCAGCAGTTACAGGGAGACCTACGAGCAGTACTTC; CDR3: CASSYRETYEQYF
D: TRBD1; V: TRBV2; J: TRBJ1-5; size: .; DNA: TGTGCCAGCAGATCCTCCGGGACAGGGATCAATCAGCCCCAGCATTTT; CDR3: CASRSSGTGINQPQHF
D: TRBD1; V: TRBV5-5; J: TRBJ2-1; size: .; DNA: TGTGCCAGCACCCCGACAGGGTCTACCTACAATGAGCAGTTCTTC; CDR3: CASTPTGSTYNEQFF
D: .; V: TRBV18; J: TRBJ2-1; size: .; DNA: TGTGCCAGCTCAACCGCTAGCCGCCGACTCTACAATGAGCAGTTCTTC; CDR3: CASSTASRRLYNEQFF
D: .; V: TRBV5-1; J: TRBJ1-3; size: .; DNA: TGCGCCAGCAGCTTGGCCGGGGTCTACTCTGGAAACACCATATATTTT; CDR3: CASSLAGVYSGNTIYF
D: .; V: TRBV18; J: TRBJ2-2; size: .; DNA: TGTGCCAGCTCACCACCGGGCCTCAACACCGGGGAGCTGTTTTTT; CDR3: CASSPPGLNTGELFF
D: .; V: TRBV5-1; J: TRBJ1-4; size: .; DNA: TGCGCCAGCAGCTTGTGGCAGTCAAATGAAAAACTGTTTTTT; CDR3: CASSLWQSNEKLFF
D: .; V: TRBV4-3; J: TRBJ2-7; size: few; DNA: TGCGCCAGCAGCCAGGACACCCCAGGGCCCTACGAGCAGTACTTC; CDR3: CASSQDTPGPYEQYF
D: .; V: TRBV7-9; J: TRBJ2-3; size: .; DNA: TGTGCCAGCAGCTCCGGGACTGTCACAGATACGCAGTATTTT; CDR3: CASSSGTVTDTQYF
D: TRBD1; V: TRBV19; J: TRBJ1-2; size: few; DNA: TGTGCCAGTAGCCTTTGGCAGGGGGGCTTCTATGGCTACACCTTC; CDR3: CASSLWQGGFYGYTF
D: .; V: TRBV19; J: TRBJ2-7; size: .; DNA: TGTGCCAGTAGTATTGGGCAGGGATACGAGCAGTACTTC; CDR3: CASSIGQGYEQYF
D: .; V: TRBV5-4; J: TRBJ1-2; size: .; DNA: TGTGCCAGCAGCTTAGTGGGGGCGGGTGGCTACACCTTC; CDR3: CASSLVGAGGYTF
D: .; V: TRBV4-3; J: TRBJ2-2; size: .; DNA: TGCGCCAGCAGCCCCCTAAGTACCGGGGAGCTGTTTTTT; CDR3: CASSPLSTGELFF
D: TRBD1; V: TRBV27; J: TRBJ2-7; size: .; DNA: TGTGCCAGCAGTTTATGGGGACAGGGTGGCTACGAGCAGTACTTC; CDR3: CASSLWGQGGYEQYF
D: TRBD2; V: TRBV10-3; J: TRBJ2-1; size: .; DNA: TGTGCCATCAGGGATCCCGGACTAGCGTCCTACAATGAGCAGTTCTTC; CDR3: CAIRDPGLASYNEQFF
D: TRBD2; V: TRBV9; J: TRBJ2-3; size: .; DNA: TGTGCCAGCAGCGTAGAGGCGGGAGGGCAGGGGGATACGCAGTATTTT; CDR3: CASSVEAGGQGDTQYF
D: TRBD1; V: TRBV4-1; J: TRBJ2-3; size: few; DNA: TGCGCCAGCAGCCCGACAGGGGGGAGCACAGATACGCAGTATTTT; CDR3: CASSPTGGSTDTQYF
D: .; V: TRBV6-5; J: TRBJ2-5; size: .; DNA: TGTGCCAGCAGTTACTCCAGGTACCAAGAGACCCAGTACTTC; CDR3: CASSYSRYQETQYF
D: TRBD2; V: TRBV19; J: TRBJ2-7; size: once; DNA: TGTGCCAGTAGTATTACAGCCGGGACTAGCGACCCCTACGAGCAGTACTTC; CDR3: CASSITAGTSDPYEQYF
D: TRBD1; V: TRBV19; J: TRBJ2-7; size: few; DNA: TGTGCCAGTAGTGGGACAGGTGGGTACGAGCAGTACTTC; CDR3: CASSGTGGYEQYF
D: TRBD1; V: TRBV9; J: TRBJ1-6; size: once; DNA: TGTGCCAGCAGGGGGACAGTGAATAATTCACCCCTCCACTTT; CDR3: CASRGTVNNSPLHF
D: .; V: TRBV4-2; J: TRBJ2-2; size: .; DNA: TGTGCCAGCAGCCAAGATCCGCTATCCGTACAGGGTGGAGGACTGTTTTTT; CDR3: CASSQDPLSVQGGGLFF
D: .; V: TRBV20-1; J: TRBJ2-7; size: .; DNA: TGCAGTGCCCGAAGCCCCTACGAGCAGTACTTC; CDR3: CSARSPYEQYF
D: TRBD2; V: TRBV27; J: TRBJ2-7; size: .; DNA: TGTGCCAGCAGGCCCTTGGGGACTAGCGGGAGACCCAACGAGCAGTACTTC; CDR3: CASRPLGTSGRPNEQYF
D: .; V: TRBV5-1; J: TRBJ2-3; size: .; DNA: TGCGCCAGCAGACCGGCAGGGAGCACAGATACGCAGTATTTT; CDR3: CASRPAGSTDTQYF
D: .; V: TRBV6-1; J: TRBJ2-7; size: once; DNA: TGTGCCAGCAGTCCTTACTCCAGGGGCGGCGAGCAGTACTTC; CDR3: CASSPYSRGGEQYF